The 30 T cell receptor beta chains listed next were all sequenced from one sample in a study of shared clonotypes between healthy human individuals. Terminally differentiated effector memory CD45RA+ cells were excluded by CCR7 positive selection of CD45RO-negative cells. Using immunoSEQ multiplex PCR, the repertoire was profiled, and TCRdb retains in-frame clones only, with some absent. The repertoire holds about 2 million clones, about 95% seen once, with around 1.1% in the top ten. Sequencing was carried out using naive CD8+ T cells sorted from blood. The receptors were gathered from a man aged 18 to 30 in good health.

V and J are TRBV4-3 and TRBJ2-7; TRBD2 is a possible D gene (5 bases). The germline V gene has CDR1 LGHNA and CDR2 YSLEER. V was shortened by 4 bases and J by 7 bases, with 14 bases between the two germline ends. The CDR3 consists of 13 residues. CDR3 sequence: CASSPDPTGEQYF. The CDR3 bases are TGCGCCAGCAGCCCGGACCCGACGGGAGAGCAGTACTTC.

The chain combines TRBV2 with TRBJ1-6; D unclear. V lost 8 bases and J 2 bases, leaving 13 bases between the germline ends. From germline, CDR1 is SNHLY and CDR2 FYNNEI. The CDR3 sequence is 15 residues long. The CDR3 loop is CASSAFPPYNSPLHF. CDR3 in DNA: TGTGCCAGCTCAGCCTTTCCCCCCTATAATTCACCCCTCCACTTT. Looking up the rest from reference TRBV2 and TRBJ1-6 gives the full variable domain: EPEVTQTPSHQVTQMGQEVILRCVPISNHLYFYWYRQILGQKVEFLVSFYNNEISEKSEIFDDQFSVERPDGSNFTLKIRSTKLEDSAMYFCASSAFPPYNSPLHFGNGTRLTVT.

The CDR3 reads CASSPALPPYNEQFF. CDR3 coding DNA: TGTGCCAGCAGCCCCGCCTTACCTCCCTACAATGAGCAGTTCTTC. The chain recombines TRBV7-9 with TRBJ2-1; D is unresolved. V lost 5 bases, J lost 2 bases, and 13 bases lay in between. There are 15 residues in the CDR3. Germline CDR1 reads SEHNR; CDR2 reads FQNEAQ (reference sequence).

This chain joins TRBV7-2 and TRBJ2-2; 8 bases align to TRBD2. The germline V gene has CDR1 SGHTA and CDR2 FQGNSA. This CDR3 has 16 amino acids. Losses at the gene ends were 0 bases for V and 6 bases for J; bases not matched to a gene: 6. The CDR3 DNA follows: TGTGCCAGCAGCTTAGCAGCGGGAGATTGGGCCGGGGAGCTGTTTTTT. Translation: CASSLAAGDWAGELFF.

DNA of the CDR3: TGTGCCAGCAGTTTTGTAGGGGCTACGCAGTATTTT. Translated: CASSFVGATQYF. V gene TRBV27 combines with J gene TRBJ2-3; maybe TRBD1 (5 bases). The length of the CDR3 is 12 residues. Germline loops: CDR1 MNHEY, CDR2 SMNVEV (reference sequence). V was cut by 3 bases and J by 8 bases, with 9 bases left in between.

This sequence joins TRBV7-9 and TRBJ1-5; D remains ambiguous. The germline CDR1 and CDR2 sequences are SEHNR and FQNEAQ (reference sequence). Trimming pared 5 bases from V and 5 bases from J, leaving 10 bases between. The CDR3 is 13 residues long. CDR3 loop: CASSRQGDQPQHF. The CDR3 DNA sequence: TGTGCCAGCAGCCGGCAAGGCGATCAGCCCCAGCATTTT.

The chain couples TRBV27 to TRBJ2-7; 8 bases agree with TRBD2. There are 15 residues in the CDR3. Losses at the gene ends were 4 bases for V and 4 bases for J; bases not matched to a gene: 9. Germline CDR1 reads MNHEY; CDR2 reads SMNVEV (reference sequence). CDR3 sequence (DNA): TGTGCCAGCAGTTCGGGACTAGGGGAGGAGTACGAGCAGTACTTC. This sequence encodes CASSSGLGEEYEQYF.

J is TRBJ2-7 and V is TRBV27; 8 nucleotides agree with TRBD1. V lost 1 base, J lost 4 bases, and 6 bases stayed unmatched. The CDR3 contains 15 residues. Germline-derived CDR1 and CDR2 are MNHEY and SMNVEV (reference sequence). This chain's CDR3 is CASSLFQDRVYEQYF. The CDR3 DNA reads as TGTGCCAGCAGTTTATTCCAGGACAGGGTTTACGAGCAGTACTTC.

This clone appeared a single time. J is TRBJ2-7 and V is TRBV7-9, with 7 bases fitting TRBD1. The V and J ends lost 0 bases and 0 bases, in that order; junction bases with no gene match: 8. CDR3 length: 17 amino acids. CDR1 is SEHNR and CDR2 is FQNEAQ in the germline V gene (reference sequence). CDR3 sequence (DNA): TGTGCCAGCAGCTTAGCGATGGAGACAGGGACCTCCTACGAGCAGTACTTC. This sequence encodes CASSLAMETGTSYEQYF.

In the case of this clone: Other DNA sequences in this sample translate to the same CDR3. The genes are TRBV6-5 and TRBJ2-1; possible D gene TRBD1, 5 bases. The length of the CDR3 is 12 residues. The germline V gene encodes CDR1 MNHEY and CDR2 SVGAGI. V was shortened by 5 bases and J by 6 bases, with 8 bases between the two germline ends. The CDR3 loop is CASSPGFNEQFF. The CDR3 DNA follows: TGTGCCAGCAGTCCAGGGTTCAATGAGCAGTTCTTC.

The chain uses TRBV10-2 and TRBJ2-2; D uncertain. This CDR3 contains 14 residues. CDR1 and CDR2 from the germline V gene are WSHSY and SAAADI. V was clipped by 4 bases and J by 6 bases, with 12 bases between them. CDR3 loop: CASSAGLTPGELFF. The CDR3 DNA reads TGCGCCAGCAGTGCGGGCCTAACCCCCGGGGAGCTGTTTTTT.

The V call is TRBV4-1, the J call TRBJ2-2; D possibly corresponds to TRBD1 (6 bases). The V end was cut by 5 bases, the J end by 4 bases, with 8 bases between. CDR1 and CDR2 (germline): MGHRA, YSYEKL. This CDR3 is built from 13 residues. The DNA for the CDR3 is TGCGCCAGCAGCACCAGGGGCACCGGGGAGCTGTTTTTT. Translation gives CASSTRGTGELFF.

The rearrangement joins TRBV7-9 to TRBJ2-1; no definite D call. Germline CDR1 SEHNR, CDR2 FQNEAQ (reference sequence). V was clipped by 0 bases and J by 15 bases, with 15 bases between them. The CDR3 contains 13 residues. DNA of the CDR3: TGTGCCAGCAGCTTAGCGGATCTGGGCTTGGGGTTCTTC. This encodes CASSLADLGLGFF.

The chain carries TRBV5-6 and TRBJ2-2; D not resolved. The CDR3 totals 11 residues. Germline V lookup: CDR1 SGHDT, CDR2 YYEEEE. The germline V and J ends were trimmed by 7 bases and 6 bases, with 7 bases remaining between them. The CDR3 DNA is TGTGCCAGCCTGTCCTCCGGGGAGCTGTTTTTT. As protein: CASLSSGELFF.

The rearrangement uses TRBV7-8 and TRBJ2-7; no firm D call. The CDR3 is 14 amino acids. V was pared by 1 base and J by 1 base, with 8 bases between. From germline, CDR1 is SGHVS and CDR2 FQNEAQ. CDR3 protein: CASSLGVRSYEQYF. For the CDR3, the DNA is TGTGCCAGCAGCTTAGGGGTCAGATCCTACGAGCAGTACTTC.

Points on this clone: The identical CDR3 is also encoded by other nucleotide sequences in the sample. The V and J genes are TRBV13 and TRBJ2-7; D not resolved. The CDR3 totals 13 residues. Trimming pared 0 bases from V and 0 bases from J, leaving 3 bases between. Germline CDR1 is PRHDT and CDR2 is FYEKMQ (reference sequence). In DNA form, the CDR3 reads TGTGCCAGCAGCTTAGGGATCTCCTACGAGCAGTACTTC. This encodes CASSLGISYEQYF. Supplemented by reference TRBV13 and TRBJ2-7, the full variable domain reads AAGVIQSPRHLIKEKRETATLKCYPIPRHDTVYWYQQGPGQDPQFLISFYEKMQSDKGSIPDRFSAQQFSDYHSELNMSSLELGDSALYFCASSLGISYEQYFGPGTRLTVT.

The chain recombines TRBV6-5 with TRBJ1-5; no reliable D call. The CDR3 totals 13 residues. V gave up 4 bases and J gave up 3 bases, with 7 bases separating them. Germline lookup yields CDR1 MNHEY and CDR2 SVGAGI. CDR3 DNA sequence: TGTGCCAGCAGTTCCAACCCCAATCAGCCCCAGCATTTT. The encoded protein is CASSSNPNQPQHF.

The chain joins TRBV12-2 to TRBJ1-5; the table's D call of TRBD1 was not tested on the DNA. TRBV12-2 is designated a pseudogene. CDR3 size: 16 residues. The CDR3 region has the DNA TGTGCAAGTCGCTTAGCTGGACAGTATAGCAATCAGCCCCAGCATTTT. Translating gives CASRLAGQYSNQPQHF.

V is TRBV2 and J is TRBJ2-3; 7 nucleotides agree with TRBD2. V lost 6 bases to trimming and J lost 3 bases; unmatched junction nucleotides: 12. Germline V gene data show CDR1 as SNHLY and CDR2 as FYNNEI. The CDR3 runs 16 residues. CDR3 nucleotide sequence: TGTGCCAGCAGGCCCCAGGCAGCGGGAAAGACAGATACGCAGTATTTT. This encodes CASRPQAAGKTDTQYF.

The CDR3 region is CASSQGANSGNTIYF. CDR3 nucleotide sequence: TGCGCCAGCAGCCAAGGGGCCAACTCCGGAAACACCATATATTTT. The V call is TRBV4-1, the J call TRBJ1-3; D gene uncertain. V lost 1 base to trimming and J lost 4 bases, with 11 bases between them. Germline CDR1 reads MGHRA; CDR2 reads YSYEKL. CDR3 length: 15 amino acids.

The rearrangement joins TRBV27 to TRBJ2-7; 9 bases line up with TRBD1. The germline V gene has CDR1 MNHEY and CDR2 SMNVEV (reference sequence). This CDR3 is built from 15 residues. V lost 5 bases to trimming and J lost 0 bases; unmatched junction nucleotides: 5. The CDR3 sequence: CASSAEGQGSYEQYF. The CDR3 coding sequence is TGTGCCAGCAGTGCAGAGGGACAGGGCTCCTACGAGCAGTACTTC.

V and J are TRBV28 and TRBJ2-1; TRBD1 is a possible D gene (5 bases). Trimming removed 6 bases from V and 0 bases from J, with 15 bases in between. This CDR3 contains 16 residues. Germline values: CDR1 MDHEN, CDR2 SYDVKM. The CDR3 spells CASRGVQESSYNEQFF. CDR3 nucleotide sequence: TGTGCCAGCAGAGGGGTACAGGAGAGCTCCTACAATGAGCAGTTCTTC.

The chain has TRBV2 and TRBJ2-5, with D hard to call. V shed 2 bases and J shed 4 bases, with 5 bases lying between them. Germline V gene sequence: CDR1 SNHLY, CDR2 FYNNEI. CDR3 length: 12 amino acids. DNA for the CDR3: TGTGCCAGCAGTGAAAGAGCAGAGACCCAGTACTTC. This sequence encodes CASSERAETQYF.

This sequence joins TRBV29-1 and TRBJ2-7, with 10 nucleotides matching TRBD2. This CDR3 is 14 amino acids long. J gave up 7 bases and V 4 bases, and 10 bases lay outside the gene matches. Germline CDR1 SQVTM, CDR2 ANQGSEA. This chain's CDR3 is CSVGTSGWFWEQYF. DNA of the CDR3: TGCAGCGTTGGGACTAGCGGATGGTTTTGGGAGCAGTACTTC.

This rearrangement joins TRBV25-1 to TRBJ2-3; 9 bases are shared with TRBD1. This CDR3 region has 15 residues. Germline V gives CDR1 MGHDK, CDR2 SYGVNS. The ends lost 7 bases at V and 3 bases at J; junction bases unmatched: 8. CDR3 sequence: CASKTGGFWTDTQYF. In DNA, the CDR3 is TGTGCCAGCAAAACAGGGGGCTTCTGGACAGATACGCAGTATTTT.

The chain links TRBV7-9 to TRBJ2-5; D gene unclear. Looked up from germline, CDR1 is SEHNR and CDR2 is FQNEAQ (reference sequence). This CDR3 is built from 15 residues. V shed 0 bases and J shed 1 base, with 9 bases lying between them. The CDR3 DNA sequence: TGTGCCAGCAGCTTAGCCCCCGATCCCCAAGAGACCCAGTACTTC. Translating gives CASSLAPDPQETQYF.

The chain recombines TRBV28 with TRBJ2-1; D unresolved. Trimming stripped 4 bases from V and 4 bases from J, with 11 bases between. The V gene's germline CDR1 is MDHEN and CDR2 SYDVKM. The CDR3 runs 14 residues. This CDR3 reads CASSYGALYNEQFF. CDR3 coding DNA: TGTGCCAGCAGTTATGGCGCCCTTTACAATGAGCAGTTCTTC.

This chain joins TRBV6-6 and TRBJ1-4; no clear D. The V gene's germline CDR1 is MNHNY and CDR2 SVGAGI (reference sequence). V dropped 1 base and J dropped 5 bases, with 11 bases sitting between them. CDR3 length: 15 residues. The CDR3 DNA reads TGTGCCAGCAGTTACTTGGAGATTGGGAATGAAAAACTGTTTTTT. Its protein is CASSYLEIGNEKLFF.

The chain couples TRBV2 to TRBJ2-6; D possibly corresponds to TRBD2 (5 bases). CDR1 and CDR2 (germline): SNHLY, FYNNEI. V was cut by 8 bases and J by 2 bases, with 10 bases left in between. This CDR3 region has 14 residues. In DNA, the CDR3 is TGTGCCAGCGCCTGGGGAGCTGGGGCCAACGTCCTGACTTTC. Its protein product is CASAWGAGANVLTF.

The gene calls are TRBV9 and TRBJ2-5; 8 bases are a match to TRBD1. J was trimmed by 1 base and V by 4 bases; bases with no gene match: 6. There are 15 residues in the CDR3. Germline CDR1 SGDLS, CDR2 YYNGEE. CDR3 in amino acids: CASSSRTGTQETQYF. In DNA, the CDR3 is TGTGCCAGCAGCTCCCGGACAGGGACCCAAGAGACCCAGTACTTC.